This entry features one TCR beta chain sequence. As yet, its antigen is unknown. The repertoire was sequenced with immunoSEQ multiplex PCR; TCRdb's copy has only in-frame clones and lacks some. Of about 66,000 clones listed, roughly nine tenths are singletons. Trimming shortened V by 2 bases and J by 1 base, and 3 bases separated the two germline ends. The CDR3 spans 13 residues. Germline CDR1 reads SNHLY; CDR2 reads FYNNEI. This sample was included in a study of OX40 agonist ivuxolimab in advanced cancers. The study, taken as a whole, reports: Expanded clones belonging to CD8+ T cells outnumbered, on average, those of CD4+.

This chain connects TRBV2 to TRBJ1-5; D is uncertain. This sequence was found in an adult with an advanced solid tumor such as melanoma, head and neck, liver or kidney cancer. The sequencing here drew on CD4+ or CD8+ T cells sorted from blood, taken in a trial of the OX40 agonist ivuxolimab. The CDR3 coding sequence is TGTGCCAGCAGTGAATACAGCAATCAGCCCCAGCATTTT. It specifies CASSEYSNQPQHF.